This T cell receptor beta chain was captured by sequencing in a study of blood T cells in healthy people across ages. Isolation yielded PBMCs, at least 6 million per sample, in every case. Germline V gene lookup returns CDR1 SNHLY and CDR2 FYNNEI. J was trimmed by 2 bases and V by 5 bases; bases with no gene match: 4. The CDR3 is 14 residues long. A sample-barcoded 5' primer and a J-beta primer mix were used in a second PCR of roughly 7 to 11 cycles. One entry per CDR3 protein results from TCRdb running MiXCR on the 5' RACE reads. The sample has 750,000 to 1,000,000 distinct CDR3 sequences; about 29% are singletons. The sample was also linked to a second study, of T cells of mothers and their children. That study adds: Reverse transcription into cDNA received all extracted RNA, at roughly 1.6 ug per 15 ul.

This TCR was recovered from a woman between 40 and 55 years old in good health. V and J are TRBV2 and TRBJ2-3; 7 nucleotides line up with TRBD1. Sequenced material: blood. The DNA for the CDR3 is TGTGCCAGCAGTCAAGACAGGGACACAGATACGCAGTATTTT. Its protein is CASSQDRDTDTQYF.